The present entry profiles one TCR beta chain with its context. PCR used 60 Vbeta primers and 13 Jbeta primers. Clones were read by immunoSEQ multiplex PCR, and TCRdb kept only the in-frame ones, dropping some. The sample lists some 200,000 clones, 65% to 80% occurring once. This sample is part of a study of cytomegalovirus exposure and HLA in healthy donors. V shed 5 bases, J shed 2 bases, and the junction held 7 bases outside the gene matches. CDR1 and CDR2 from the germline V gene are MNHEY and SMNVEV (reference sequence). CDR3 length: 15 residues. The specimen was PBMCs. This TCR derives from a middle-aged man in good health and CMV-seronegative. This chain links TRBV27 with TRBJ2-7; 9 nucleotides match TRBD1. The CDR3 region is CASSLGTGKPYEQYF. CDR3 bases: TGTGCCAGCAGTCTGGGGACAGGGAAGCCCTACGAGCAGTACTTC.